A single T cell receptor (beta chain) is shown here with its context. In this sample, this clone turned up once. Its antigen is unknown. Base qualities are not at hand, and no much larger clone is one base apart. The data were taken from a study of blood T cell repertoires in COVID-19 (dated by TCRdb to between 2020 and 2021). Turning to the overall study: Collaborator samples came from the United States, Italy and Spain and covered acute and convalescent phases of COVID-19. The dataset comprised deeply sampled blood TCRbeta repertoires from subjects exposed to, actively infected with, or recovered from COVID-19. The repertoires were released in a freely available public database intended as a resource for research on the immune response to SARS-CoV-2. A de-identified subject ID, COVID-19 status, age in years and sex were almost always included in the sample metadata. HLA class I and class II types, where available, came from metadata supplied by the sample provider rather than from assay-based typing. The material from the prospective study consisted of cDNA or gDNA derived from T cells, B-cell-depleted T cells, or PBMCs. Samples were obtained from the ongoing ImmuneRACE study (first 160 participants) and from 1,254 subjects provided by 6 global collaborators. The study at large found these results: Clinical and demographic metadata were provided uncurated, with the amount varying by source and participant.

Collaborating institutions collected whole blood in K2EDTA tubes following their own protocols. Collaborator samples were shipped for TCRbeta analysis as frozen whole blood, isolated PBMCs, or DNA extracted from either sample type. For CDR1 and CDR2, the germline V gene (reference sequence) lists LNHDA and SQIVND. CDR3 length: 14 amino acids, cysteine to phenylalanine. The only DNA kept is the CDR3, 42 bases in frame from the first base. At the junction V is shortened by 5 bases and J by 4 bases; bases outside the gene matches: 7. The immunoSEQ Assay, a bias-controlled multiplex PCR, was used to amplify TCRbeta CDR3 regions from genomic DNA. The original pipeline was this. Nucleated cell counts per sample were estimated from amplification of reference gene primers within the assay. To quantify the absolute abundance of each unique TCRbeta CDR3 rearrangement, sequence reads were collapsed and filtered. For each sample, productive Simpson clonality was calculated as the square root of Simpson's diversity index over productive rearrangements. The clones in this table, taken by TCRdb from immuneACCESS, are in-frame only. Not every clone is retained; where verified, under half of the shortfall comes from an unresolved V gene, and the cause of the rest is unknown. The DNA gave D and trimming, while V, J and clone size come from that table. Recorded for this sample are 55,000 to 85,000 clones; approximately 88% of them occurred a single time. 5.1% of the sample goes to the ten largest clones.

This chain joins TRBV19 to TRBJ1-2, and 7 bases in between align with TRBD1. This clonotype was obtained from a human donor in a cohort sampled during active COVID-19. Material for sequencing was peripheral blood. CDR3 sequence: CASSVRDSLYGYTF. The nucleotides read TGTGCCAGTAGTGTCCGGGACAGCCTCTATGGCTACACCTTC.